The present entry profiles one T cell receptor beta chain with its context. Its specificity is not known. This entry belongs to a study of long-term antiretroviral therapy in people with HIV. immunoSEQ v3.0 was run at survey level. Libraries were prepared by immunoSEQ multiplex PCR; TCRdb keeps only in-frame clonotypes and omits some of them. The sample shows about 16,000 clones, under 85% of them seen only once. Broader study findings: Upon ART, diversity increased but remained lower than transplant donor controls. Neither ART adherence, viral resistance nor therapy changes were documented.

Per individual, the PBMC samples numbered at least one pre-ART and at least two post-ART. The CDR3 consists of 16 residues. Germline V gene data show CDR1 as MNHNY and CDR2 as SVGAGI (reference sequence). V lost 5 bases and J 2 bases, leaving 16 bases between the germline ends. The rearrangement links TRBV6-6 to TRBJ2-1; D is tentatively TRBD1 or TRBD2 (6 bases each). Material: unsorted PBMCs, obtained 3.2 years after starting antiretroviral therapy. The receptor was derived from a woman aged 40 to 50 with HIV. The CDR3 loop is CASSQDTGRTYNEQFF. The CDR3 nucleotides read TGTGCCAGCAGTCAAGATACAGGGAGGACCTACAATGAGCAGTTCTTC.